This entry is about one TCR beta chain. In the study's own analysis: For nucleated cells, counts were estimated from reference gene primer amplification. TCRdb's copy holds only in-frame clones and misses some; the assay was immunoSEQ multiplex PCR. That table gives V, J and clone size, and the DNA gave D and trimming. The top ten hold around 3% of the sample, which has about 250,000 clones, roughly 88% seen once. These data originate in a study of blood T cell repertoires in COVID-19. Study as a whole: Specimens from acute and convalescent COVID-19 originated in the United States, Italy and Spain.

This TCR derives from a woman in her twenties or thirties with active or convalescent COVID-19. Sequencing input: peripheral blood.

This CDR3 reads CASSAPSGGMNEQFF. CDR3 nucleotide sequence: TGTGCCAGCAGTGCTCCTAGCGGGGGGATGAATGAGCAGTTCTTC. The chain couples TRBV2 to TRBJ2-1; TRBD2 agrees at 11 bases. J was trimmed by 7 bases and V by 4 bases; bases with no gene match: 6. The CDR3 runs 15 residues. Germline loops: CDR1 SNHLY, CDR2 FYNNEI.